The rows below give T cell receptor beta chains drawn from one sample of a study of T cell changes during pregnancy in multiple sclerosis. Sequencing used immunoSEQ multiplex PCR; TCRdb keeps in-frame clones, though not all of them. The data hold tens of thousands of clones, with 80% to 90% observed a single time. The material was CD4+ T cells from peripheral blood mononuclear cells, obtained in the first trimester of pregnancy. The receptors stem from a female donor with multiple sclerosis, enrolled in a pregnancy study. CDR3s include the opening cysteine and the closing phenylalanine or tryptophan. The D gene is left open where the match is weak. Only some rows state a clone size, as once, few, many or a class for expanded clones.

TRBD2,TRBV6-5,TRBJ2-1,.,CASSQGTSGFNEQFF,TGTGCCAGCAGTCAGGGGACTAGCGGCTTCAATGAGCAGTTCTTC
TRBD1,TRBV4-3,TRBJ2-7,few,CASSREIGTGYEQYF,TGCGCCAGCAGCCGTGAAATCGGGACAGGCTACGAGCAGTACTTC
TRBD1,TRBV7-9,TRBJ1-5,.,CASSRDSGQPQHF,TGTGCCAGCAGCCGGGACAGTGGCCAGCCCCAGCATTTT
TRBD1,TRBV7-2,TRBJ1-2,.,CASSSSRQGSYGYTF,TGTGCCAGCAGCTCAAGTCGACAGGGCAGCTATGGCTACACCTTC
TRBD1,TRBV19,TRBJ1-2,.,CASSMTPGQGVMGYTF,TGTGCCAGTAGCATGACCCCAGGGCAGGGGGTCATGGGCTACACCTTC
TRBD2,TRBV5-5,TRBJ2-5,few,CASSLAGLQETQYF,TGTGCCAGCAGCTTGGCGGGACTACAAGAGACCCAGTACTTC
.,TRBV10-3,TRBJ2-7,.,CAIKGRLTYEQYF,TGTGCCATCAAGGGGCGGCTAACCTACGAGCAGTACTTC
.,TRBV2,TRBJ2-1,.,CASSEPQGNNEQFF,TGTGCCAGCAGTGAGCCTCAGGGAAACAATGAGCAGTTCTTC
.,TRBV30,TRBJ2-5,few,CAWSVVGRGRETQYF,TGTGCCTGGAGTGTAGTTGGGCGGGGGCGCGAGACCCAGTACTTC
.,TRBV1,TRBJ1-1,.,CTSSQPGGGGAYTEAFF,TGCACCAGCAGCCAACCCGGAGGTGGGGGGGCATATACTGAAGCTTTCTTT
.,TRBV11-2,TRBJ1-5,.,CASSLDRGGNQPQHF,TGTGCCAGCAGCTTAGACCGGGGTGGCAATCAGCCCCAGCATTTT
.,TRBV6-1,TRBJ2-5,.,CASIATAAFSETQYF,TGTGCCAGTATTGCGACAGCAGCCTTTTCCGAGACCCAGTACTTC
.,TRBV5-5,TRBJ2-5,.,CASSFVGGVQETQYF,TGTGCCAGCAGCTTCGTAGGGGGGGTCCAAGAGACCCAGTACTTC
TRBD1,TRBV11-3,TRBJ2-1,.,CASSLGQGAGREQFF,TGTGCCAGCAGCTTGGGGCAGGGGGCAGGTCGTGAGCAGTTCTTC
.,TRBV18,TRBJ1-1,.,CASSPVEGAEAFF,TGTGCCAGCTCACCCGTCGAGGGCGCTGAAGCTTTCTTT
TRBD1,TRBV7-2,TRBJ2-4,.,CASSSRTGWSIQYF,TGTGCCAGCAGCTCCCGGACAGGGTGGAGCATTCAGTACTTC
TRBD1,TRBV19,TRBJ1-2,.,CASSNLGTGEYGYTF,TGTGCCAGTAGTAATTTGGGGACAGGGGAATATGGCTACACCTTC
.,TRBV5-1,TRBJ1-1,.,CASSPGLSEGAFF,TGCGCCAGCAGCCCCGGACTCAGCGAGGGAGCTTTCTTT
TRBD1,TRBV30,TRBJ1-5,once,CAWSGTGNQPQHF,TGTGCCTGGAGCGGGACAGGGAATCAGCCCCAGCATTTT
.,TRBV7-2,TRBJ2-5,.,CASSLGGTGETQYF,TGTGCCAGCAGCTTAGGCGGCACAGGGGAGACCCAGTACTTC
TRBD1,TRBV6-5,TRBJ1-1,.,CASSYGTGLNTEAFF,TGTGCCAGCAGTTACGGGACAGGACTAAACACTGAAGCTTTCTTT
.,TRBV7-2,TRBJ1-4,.,CASSQPPRGKLFF,TGTGCCAGCAGCCAGCCCCCGCGAGGAAAACTGTTTTTT
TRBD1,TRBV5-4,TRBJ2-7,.,CASSSGSGTGPHEQYF,TGTGCCAGCAGCTCGGGGTCCGGGACAGGGCCCCACGAGCAGTACTTC
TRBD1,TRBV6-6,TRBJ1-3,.,CASSYSGQTMGNTIYF,TGTGCCAGCAGTTACTCGGGACAGACTATGGGAAACACCATATATTTT
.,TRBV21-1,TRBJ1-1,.,CASSIIEASRGEAFF,TGTGCCAGCAGCATTATCGAGGCTTCCCGGGGTGAAGCTTTCTTT
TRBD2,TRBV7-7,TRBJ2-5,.,CASSEGLAGGETQYF,TGTGCCAGCAGCGAGGGACTAGCGGGAGGAGAGACCCAGTACTTC
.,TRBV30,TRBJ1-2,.,CAWSRVREIYTF,TGTGCCTGGAGTAGAGTCAGGGAAATCTACACCTTC
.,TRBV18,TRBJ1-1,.,CASWAGLMNTEAFF,TGTGCCAGCTGGGCGGGACTCATGAACACTGAAGCTTTCTTT
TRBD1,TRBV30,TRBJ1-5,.,CAWNKDRVQPQHF,TGTGCCTGGAATAAGGACAGGGTTCAGCCCCAGCATTTT
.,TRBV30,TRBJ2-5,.,CAWDLRGGLQETQYF,TGTGCCTGGGATCTCAGAGGGGGTTTACAAGAGACCCAGTACTTC
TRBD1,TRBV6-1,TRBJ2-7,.,CASIGQGPASYEQYF,TGTGCCAGCATTGGACAGGGGCCTGCGTCCTACGAGCAGTACTTC
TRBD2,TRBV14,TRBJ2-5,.,CASSQGLAGGQETQYF,TGTGCCAGCAGCCAAGGACTAGCGGGAGGTCAAGAGACCCAGTACTTC
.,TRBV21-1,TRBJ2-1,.,CASSNSDSSTPSSYNEQFF,TGTGCCAGCAGCAACTCGGACAGTTCAACCCCAAGCTCCTACAATGAGCAGTTCTTC
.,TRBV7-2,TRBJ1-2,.,CASSLVGGGQTFYGYTF,TGTGCCAGCAGCTTAGTGGGTGGGGGCCAAACCTTCTATGGCTACACCTTC
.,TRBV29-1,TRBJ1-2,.,CSVDRQLYGYTF,TGCAGCGTTGATAGACAGTTATATGGCTACACCTTC
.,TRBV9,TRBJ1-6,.,CASSVAGRRDSPLHF,TGTGCCAGCAGCGTAGCCGGTCGGAGAGATTCACCCCTCCACTTT
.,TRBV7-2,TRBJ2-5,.,CASSQNGVGKETQYF,TGTGCCAGCAGCCAAAACGGGGTGGGAAAAGAGACCCAGTACTTC
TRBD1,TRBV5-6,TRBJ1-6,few,CASSLETGTGSPLHF,TGTGCCAGCAGCTTGGAGACAGGGACGGGTTCACCCCTCCACTTT
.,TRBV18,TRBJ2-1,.,CASSPGGEPYNEQFF,TGTGCCAGCTCACCCGGCGGGGAACCCTACAATGAGCAGTTCTTC
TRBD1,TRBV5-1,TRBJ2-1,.,CASSLGDRDRNEQFF,TGCGCCAGCAGCTTGGGGGACAGGGACCGAAATGAGCAGTTCTTC
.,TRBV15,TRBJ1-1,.,CATSFSHGDVAEAFF,TGTGCCACCAGTTTCTCCCACGGGGATGTTGCTGAAGCTTTCTTT